Included here is one T cell receptor beta chain sequence, with context. The V gene's germline CDR1 is MNHEY and CDR2 SVGEGT. The CDR3 runs to 14 residues. V lost 5 bases to trimming and J lost 5 bases, with 13 bases between them. In the authors' workflow: Nucleated cell number was recorded as an estimate derived from reference gene primer amplification. Sequencing used immunoSEQ multiplex PCR; TCRdb keeps in-frame clones, though not all of them. Clone size and the V and J calls come from that table; the DNA yielded D and trimming. Among some 220,000 clones, approximately 85% were seen once, and the ten largest hold over 2%. This sample was taken from a study of blood T cell repertoires in COVID-19. Whole-study context: Collection of acute and convalescent COVID-19 samples took place in the United States, Italy and Spain. T cells, B-cell-depleted T cells, or PBMCs provided the cDNA or gDNA that served as material.

Enrolment of Seattle patients took place during active infection, and they were followed longitudinally. This receptor was taken from a woman aged 70-85 years with COVID-19, enrolled during active disease. The J gene is TRBJ1-5, the V gene TRBV6-2 or TRBV6-3, with a weak D call TRBD1 (6 bases). Sequencing used peripheral blood. CDR3 coding DNA: TGTGCCAGCAGTCGAACAGGGCTTTATCAGCCCCAGCATTTT. Residues: CASSRTGLYQPQHF.